This T cell receptor beta chain was sequenced in a study of T-cell memory formation after mild COVID-19. The CDR3 has 17 amino acids. V lost 3 bases, J lost 7 bases, and 12 bases stayed unmatched. A single record per CDR3 protein comes from TCRdb applying MiXCR to the 5' RACE reads. This sample has about 470,000 distinct CDR3 sequences, with 15% to 20% found just once. This clonotype has at least ten counts. The source material was PBMCs or a T cell subset sorted from them (not recorded which). V gene TRBV12-3 or TRBV12-4 combines with J gene TRBJ2-1; 10 bases are shared with TRBD2. The receptor was isolated from an adult woman who had mild COVID-19 (a few samples of this study predate the infection). Cell type and time point are not known. The CDR3 DNA is TGTGCCAGCAGTTTTAAGGTCGGGACTAGCGTCGGGAATGAGCAGTTCTTC. It translates to CASSFKVGTSVGNEQFF.